This entry lists 8 T cell receptor beta chains sequenced from one sample in a study of blood T cell repertoires in COVID-19. Here immunoSEQ multiplex PCR was the method, and the copy in TCRdb shows in-frame clones only, minus some. This table holds roughly 300,000 clones, roughly nine tenths found once. Sequencing was carried out using peripheral blood. The receptors derive from a man younger than 30 who had recovered from COVID-19.

The rearrangement uses TRBV19 and TRBJ1-2, with 9 positions matching TRBD1. From germline, CDR1 is LNHDA and CDR2 SQIVND (reference sequence). This CDR3 has 16 amino acids. The junction had 9 bases not matched to a gene; V was cut back by 5 bases and J by 2 bases. The CDR3 nucleotides are TGTGCCAGTAGTCGGACAGGGGCACGCTTCAACTATGGCTACACCTTC. Translating gives CASSRTGARFNYGYTF.

V and J are TRBV2 and TRBJ1-5; TRBD1 might be the D (5 bases). V was trimmed by 0 bases and J by 0 bases, leaving 12 bases between them. Germline-derived CDR1 and CDR2 are SNHLY and FYNNEI. The CDR3 is 17 amino acids. The CDR3 spells CASSEATDIYSNQPQHF. CDR3 sequence (DNA): TGTGCCAGCAGTGAAGCCACGGACATATATAGCAATCAGCCCCAGCATTTT.

The rearrangement uses TRBV19 and TRBJ2-7; possibly TRBD2 for D (6 bases). Germline CDR1 is LNHDA and CDR2 is SQIVND (reference sequence). This CDR3 is 15 amino acids long. V lost 3 bases, J lost 3 bases, and 15 bases lay in between. The CDR3 is CASSISTGGDYEQYF. DNA of the CDR3: TGTGCCAGTAGTATCTCCACCGGAGGGGACTACGAGCAGTACTTC.

The CDR3 DNA is TGTGCCAGCTCACCTAACACAGGGGGGGCCTACAATGAGCAGTTCTTC. It yields the protein CASSPNTGGAYNEQFF. The rearrangement links TRBV18 to TRBJ2-1; weak D call: TRBD1 (8 bases). This CDR3 contains 16 residues. Germline V gives CDR1 KGHSH, CDR2 LQKENI. Trimming cost V 3 bases and J 2 bases, with 14 bases left between them. Drawing the rest from reference TRBV18 and TRBJ2-1, the complete variable domain is NAGVMQNPRHLVRRRGQEARLRCSPMKGHSHVYWYRQLPEEGLKFMVYLQKENIIDESGMPKERFSAEFPKEGPSILRIQQVVRGDSAAYFCASSPNTGGAYNEQFFGPGTRLTVL.

The V gene is TRBV5-5, the J gene TRBJ2-1, with 7 positions matching TRBD2. The CDR3 loop spans 13 amino acids. In germline, CDR1 is SGHKS, CDR2 YYEKEE (reference sequence). Trimming cost V 1 base and J 6 bases; bases outside gene matches: 1. CDR3: CASSLWGGNEQFF. DNA for the CDR3: TGTGCCAGCAGCTTGTGGGGGGGCAATGAGCAGTTCTTC.

This chain connects TRBV25-1 to TRBJ2-5; D call uncertain. Germline CDR1 is MGHDK and CDR2 is SYGVNS. This CDR3 has 13 residues. Deletions cut 8 bases from V and 5 bases from J, with 15 bases between. This CDR3 is CASELAGYETQYF. The CDR3 coding sequence is TGTGCCAGCGAATTGGCAGGTTATGAGACCCAGTACTTC.

The rearrangement links TRBV7-7 to TRBJ1-2; no clear D gene. Looked up from germline, CDR1 is SSHAT and CDR2 is FNYEAQ (reference sequence). The CDR3 sequence is 15 residues long. Trimming cost V 1 base and J 8 bases, with 17 bases left between them. CDR3 protein: CASSLETGYMEGYTF. DNA of the CDR3: TGTGCCAGCAGCTTAGAGACGGGGTATATGGAAGGCTACACCTTC.

A word on this clone: This same CDR3 is encoded by further DNA sequences in the sample. The chain links TRBV19 to TRBJ1-4; 7 positions agree with TRBD1. The germline V gene encodes CDR1 LNHDA and CDR2 SQIVND (reference sequence). The ends lost 3 bases at V and 0 bases at J; junction bases unmatched: 4. This CDR3 has 16 amino acids. The CDR3 sequence is CASSISTGATNEKLFF. The CDR3 DNA reads TGTGCCAGTAGTATCTCAACAGGGGCAACTAATGAAAAACTGTTTTTT.